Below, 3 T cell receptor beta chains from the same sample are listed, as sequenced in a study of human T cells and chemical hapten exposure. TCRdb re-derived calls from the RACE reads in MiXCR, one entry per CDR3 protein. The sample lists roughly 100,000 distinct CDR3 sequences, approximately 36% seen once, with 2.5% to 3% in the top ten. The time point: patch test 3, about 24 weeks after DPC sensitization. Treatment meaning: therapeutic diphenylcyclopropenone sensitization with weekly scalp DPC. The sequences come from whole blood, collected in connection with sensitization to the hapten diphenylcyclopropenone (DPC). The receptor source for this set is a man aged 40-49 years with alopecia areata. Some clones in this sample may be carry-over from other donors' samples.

CDR3 residues: CSVGQSYQETQYF. Written as DNA, the CDR3 is TGCAGCGTGGGACAGTCGTACCAAGAGACCCAGTACTTC. The genes are TRBV29-1 and TRBJ2-5; 7 bases align to TRBD1. Trimming took 6 bases from V and 0 from J; bases not matched to a gene: 4. Germline CDR1 is SQVTM and CDR2 is ANQGSEA. The CDR3 consists of 13 residues.

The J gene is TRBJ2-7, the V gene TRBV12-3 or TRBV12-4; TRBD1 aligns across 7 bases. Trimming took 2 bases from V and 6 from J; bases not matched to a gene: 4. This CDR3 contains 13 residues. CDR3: CASSLLPGGEQYF. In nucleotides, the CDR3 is TGTGCCAGCAGTTTACTCCCAGGGGGCGAGCAGTACTTC.

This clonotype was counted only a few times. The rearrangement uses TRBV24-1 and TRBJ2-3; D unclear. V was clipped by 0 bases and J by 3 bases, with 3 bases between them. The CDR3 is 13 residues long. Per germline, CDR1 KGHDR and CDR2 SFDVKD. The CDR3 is CATSDLMTDTQYF. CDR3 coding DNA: TGTGCCACCAGTGATTTGATGACAGATACGCAGTATTTT.